Sequencing of this T cell receptor (beta chain) was carried out in a study of cytomegalovirus exposure and HLA in healthy donors. PCR used 60 Vbeta primers and 13 Jbeta primers. Only in-frame clones appear in the TCRdb table, and some are missing; sequencing was by immunoSEQ multiplex PCR. The sample gives some 82,000 clones, approximately 88% of which show up once; 2.4% is in the top ten. Study observations and caveats: The HLA-A and HLA-B alleles of most subjects were reportedly predicted accurately from TCR beta sequences. Reportedly, diagnosis of cytomegalovirus status by the classifier showed high specificity and sensitivity. Later work found that TCR association rates differed between HLA loci; DRB1 had the most and HLA-C the fewest.

As to this clone: Its target is unknown.

This CDR3 contains 16 residues. CDR1 and CDR2 (germline): SGHAT, FQNNGV. V dropped 5 bases and J dropped 4; count of bases not matched to a gene: 11. Material: PBMCs. The chain couples TRBV11-2 to TRBJ2-5, with TRBD1 matching 9 bases. The sequence was collected from a woman aged 50 to 60 in good health and CMV-seronegative. The CDR3 spells CASSPRGQGMGETQYF. The DNA for the CDR3 is TGTGCCAGCAGCCCCAGGGGACAGGGCATGGGAGAGACCCAGTACTTC. Full variable domain (rest looked up from reference TRBV11-2 and TRBJ2-5): EAGVAQSPRYKIIEKRQSVAFWCNPISGHATLYWYQQILGQGPKLLIQFQNNGVVDDSQLPKDRFSAERLKGVDSTLKIQPAKLEDSAVYLCASSPRGQGMGETQYFGPGTRLLVL.